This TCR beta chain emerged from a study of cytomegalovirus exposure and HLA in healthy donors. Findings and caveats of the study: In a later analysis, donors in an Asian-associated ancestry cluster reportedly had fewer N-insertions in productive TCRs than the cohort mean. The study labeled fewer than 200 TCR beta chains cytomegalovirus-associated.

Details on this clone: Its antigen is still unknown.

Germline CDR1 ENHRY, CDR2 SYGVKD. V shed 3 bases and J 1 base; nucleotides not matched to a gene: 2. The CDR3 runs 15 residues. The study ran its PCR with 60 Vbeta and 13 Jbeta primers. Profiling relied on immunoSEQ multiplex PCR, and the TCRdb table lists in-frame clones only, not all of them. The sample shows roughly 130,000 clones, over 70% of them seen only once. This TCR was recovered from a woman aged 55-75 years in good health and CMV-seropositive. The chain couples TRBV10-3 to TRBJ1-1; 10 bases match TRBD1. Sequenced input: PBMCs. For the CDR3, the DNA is TGTGCCATCAGTGACCGGGACAGGGGGAACACTGAAGCTTTCTTT. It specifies CAISDRDRGNTEAFF.